This T cell receptor beta chain was sequenced for a study of a mutant IDH1 vaccine in newly diagnosed glioma. Study at large: Patients under treatment included 62.5% males and about 40% females and had a mean age of approximately 44 years. Week 35 was safety follow-up visit V12; week 47 was end-of-study visit V13. Regarding the study as a whole: Immune responses induced by vaccination arose in around 93% of the patients.

As for this clone: Its antigen is unidentified.

The time point denotes: week 47, end of study. Doses of 300 ug of mutant IDH1 20-mer peptide were given with topical imiquimod. New WHO grade 3 or 4 astrocytomas that were IDH1-mutant and ATRX-lost occurred in the donors. Profiled with immunoSEQ multiplex PCR; TCRdb holds only in-frame clones, not every one. In the table there are 50,000 to 65,000 clones, around 83% of which are singletons. The germline V gene encodes CDR1 SGDLS and CDR2 YYNGEE. The CDR3 consists of 15 residues. The V and J ends lost 0 bases and 2 bases respectively, with 11 bases between them. The specimen was PBMCs, collected from a glioma patient whose treatment included an IDH1 peptide vaccine. The receptor was derived from a woman aged 50 to 60 with glioma. The J gene is TRBJ1-1, the V gene TRBV9, with D possibly being TRBD1 (5 bases). This CDR3 reads CASSVGGGDNTEAFF. CDR3 in DNA: TGTGCCAGCAGCGTAGGGGGGGGAGATAACACTGAAGCTTTCTTT.